The 29 T cell receptor beta chains listed next were all sequenced from one sample in a study of blood T cell repertoires in COVID-19. Measured with immunoSEQ multiplex PCR; TCRdb has only the in-frame clones, and not every one. The data show under 300,000 clones, about 80% seen once. Sequenced sample: PBMCs or T cells enriched from blood (not recorded which). The receptors shown here come from a middle-aged man who had recovered from COVID-19.

As for this clone: At one of its ends the junction is not consistent with the germline gene, which may arise from a read error. The J gene is TRBJ2-2, the V gene TRBV3-1 (or the pseudogene TRBV3-2); TRBD1 aligns across 7 bases. CDR3 length: 15 residues. Per germline, CDR1 LGHDT and CDR2 YNNKEL (reference sequence). The CDR3 region is CASSPLTGNSGELFF. CDR3 in DNA: TGTGCCAGCAGCCCCCTGACAGGGAACTCCGGGGAGCTGTTTTTT.

The V and J genes are TRBV29-1 and TRBJ2-7; TRBD2 aligns across 11 bases. Germline V lookup: CDR1 SQVTM, CDR2 ANQGSEA. The CDR3 consists of 14 residues. After removal of 4 bases from V and 0 bases from J, the junction contained 2 bases not matched to a gene. CDR3 sequence (DNA): TGCAGCGTTGGACTAGCGGGATCCTCCTACGAGCAGTACTTC. Translating gives CSVGLAGSSYEQYF.

V is TRBV7-6 and J is TRBJ2-7; 7 nucleotides match TRBD2. The junction had 13 bases not matched to a gene; V was cut back by 6 bases and J by 2 bases. The CDR3 spans 16 residues. Germline CDR1 SGHVS, CDR2 FNYEAQ. CDR3 coding DNA: TGTGCCAGCAGTTCGTTTGGGCGGGAGTCCCCCTACGAGCAGTACTTC. Residues: CASSSFGRESPYEQYF.

This clone was observed once. The chain employs TRBV6-6 and TRBJ1-6, with 8 bases identical to TRBD1. Unmatched junction bases numbered 5, after V lost 7 bases and J lost 6 bases. CDR1 MNHNY and CDR2 SVGAGI come from the germline V gene (reference sequence). The CDR3 covers 14 residues. In nucleotides, the CDR3 is TGTGCCAGCATCCGACAGGGGATTAATTCACCCCTCCACTTT. Amino acids: CASIRQGINSPLHF.

This clone was observed a handful of times. The chain has TRBV9 and TRBJ1-2; TRBD1 matches at 9 bases. The germline V gene has CDR1 SGDLS and CDR2 YYNGEE. After removal of 0 bases from V and 1 base from J, the junction contained 1 base not matched to a gene. This CDR3 comprises 15 residues. The CDR3, as DNA: TGTGCCAGCAGCGTAGGGACAGGGGTTAACTATGGCTACACCTTC. It is translated as CASSVGTGVNYGYTF.

The CDR3 coding sequence is TGTGCCAGCATCCTCCTAGGCTACGAGCAGTACTTC. Amino acids: CASILLGYEQYF. This chain links TRBV2 with TRBJ2-7, with D uncertain. The CDR3 is made up of 12 amino acids. The V end was cut by 7 bases, the J end by 3 bases, with 10 bases between. Germline values: CDR1 SNHLY, CDR2 FYNNEI.

As to this clone: This CDR3 is also generated by other DNA sequences in the sample. This sequence joins TRBV9 and TRBJ2-7; D may be TRBD2 (6 bases). The CDR3 is made up of 14 amino acids. Germline V gives CDR1 SGDLS, CDR2 YYNGEE. The V end lost 0 bases, the J end lost 4 bases, and 11 bases lay between the germline ends. The CDR3 sequence: CASSVGGSGYEQYF. In DNA, the CDR3 is TGTGCCAGCAGCGTAGGAGGTAGCGGTTACGAGCAGTACTTC.

The chain uses TRBV7-2 and TRBJ1-1; unclear D gene. Trimming removed 3 bases at V and 2 bases at J, with 13 bases between. The CDR3 runs 15 residues. The germline V gene encodes CDR1 SGHTA and CDR2 FQGNSA. This CDR3 reads CASSLLLGANTEAFF. The CDR3 DNA is TGTGCCAGCAGCTTGTTACTGGGAGCTAACACTGAAGCTTTCTTT. Full variable domain (remainder filled in from reference TRBV7-2 and TRBJ1-1): GAGVSQSPSNKVTEKGKDVELRCDPISGHTALYWYRQSLGQGLEFLIYFQGNSAPDKSGLPSDRFSAERTGGSVSTLTIQRTQQEDSAVYLCASSLLLGANTEAFFGQGTRLTVV.

V and J are TRBV11-3 and TRBJ2-1, with TRBD1 identical over 12 bases. Germline lookup yields CDR1 SGHNT and CDR2 YENEEA. The CDR3 is 16 amino acids. The J segment lost 2 bases and the V segment lost 5 bases, leaving 4 bases of the junction unmatched. As DNA, the CDR3 is TGTGCCAGCAGCCCCCGGGACAGGGGGCCCTACAATGAGCAGTTCTTC. The encoded protein is CASSPRDRGPYNEQFF.

This sequence joins TRBV3-1 (or the pseudogene TRBV3-2) and TRBJ2-5, with 10 bases lining up with TRBD2. V lost 1 base to trimming and J lost 4 bases; unmatched junction nucleotides: 6. Germline lookup yields CDR1 LGHDT and CDR2 YNNKEL (reference sequence). The CDR3 spans 16 residues. CDR3 region: CASSQGSGGTAETQYF. CDR3 sequence (DNA): TGTGCCAGCAGCCAAGGTAGCGGGGGGACCGCAGAGACCCAGTACTTC.

This clone was seen more than once but under ten times. The chain joins TRBV15 to TRBJ1-6; 9 bases align to TRBD1. Germline loops: CDR1 LNHNV, CDR2 YYDKDF (reference sequence). The CDR3 totals 15 residues. With V trimmed by 3 bases and J by 7 bases, 4 bases remained unmatched. The CDR3 spells CATSSRQGDNSPLHF. Here the CDR3 DNA reads TGTGCCACCAGCAGTAGACAGGGGGACAATTCACCCCTCCACTTT.

The J gene is TRBJ2-2, the V gene TRBV7-2; 10 nucleotides align to TRBD2. The trim removed 11 bases at V and 0 bases at J, leaving 9 bases unmatched. The germline V gene has CDR1 SGHTA and CDR2 FQGNSA. This CDR3 has 16 residues. The CDR3 reads CAVRPGLAANTGELFF. The CDR3 DNA reads as TGTGCCGTACGCCCTGGACTAGCGGCGAACACCGGGGAGCTGTTTTTT.

This sequence joins TRBV27 and TRBJ2-7; D is perhaps TRBD1 (5 bases). There are 15 residues in the CDR3. Germline V gene lookup returns CDR1 MNHEY and CDR2 SMNVEV (reference sequence). Trimming took 2 bases from V and 5 from J, leaving 16 bases between them. Written as DNA, the CDR3 is TGTGCCAGCAGTTTAAAAGGGGCGCTCTACCACGAGCAGTACTTC. It encodes CASSLKGALYHEQYF.

This clone has only a few counts. The V and J genes are TRBV27 and TRBJ2-7, with 12 bases lining up with TRBD2. This CDR3 is built from 19 residues. The ends lost 1 base at V and 1 base at J; junction bases unmatched: 11. Germline V gene data show CDR1 as MNHEY and CDR2 as SMNVEV (reference sequence). The CDR3 sequence: CASSLLGRTSGISSYEQYF. In nucleotides, the CDR3 is TGTGCCAGCAGTTTATTAGGTCGGACTAGCGGGATTAGTTCCTACGAGCAGTACTTC.

This chain connects TRBV7-6 to TRBJ2-2, with D possibly being TRBD2 (6 bases). The germline V gene encodes CDR1 SGHVS and CDR2 FNYEAQ. The V gene lost 3 bases and the J gene lost 4 bases, with 18 bases spanning the gap. This CDR3 is built from 17 residues. As DNA, the CDR3 is TGTGCCAGCAGCTTGATTCCGTCGGGAGCTGGCACCGGGGAGCTGTTTTTT. This translates into CASSLIPSGAGTGELFF.

A remark on this clone: At one of its ends the junction is not consistent with the germline gene, which may arise from a read error. The rearrangement uses TRBV7-9 and TRBJ1-2; unclear D gene. Per the germline V gene, CDR1 is SEHNR and CDR2 is FQNEAQ (reference sequence). The CDR3 runs to 8 residues. The CDR3 DNA reads TGTGCCAGCAGCTTAGTAGCGTTC. Translating gives CASSLVAF. The complete variable domain, with remaining parts taken from reference TRBV7-9 and TRBJ1-2, reads DTGVSQNPRHKITKRGQNVTFRCDPISEHNRLYWYRQTLGQGPEFLTYFQNEAQLEKSRLLSDRFSAERPKGSFSTLEIQRTEQGDSAMYLCASSLVAFGSGTRLTVV.

The CDR3 reads CASSHAGTEVTEAFF. CDR3 bases: TGTGCCAGCAGCCACGCCGGGACAGAGGTCACTGAAGCTTTCTTT. V and J are TRBV3-1 (or the pseudogene TRBV3-2) and TRBJ1-1, with 7 bases identical to TRBD1. V dropped 3 bases and J dropped 4; count of bases not matched to a gene: 8. Germline values: CDR1 LGHDT, CDR2 YNNKEL (reference sequence). The CDR3 runs to 15 residues.

The chain couples TRBV11-2 to TRBJ1-5, with 7 bases identical to TRBD1. Per germline, CDR1 SGHAT and CDR2 FQNNGV. The V gene end was trimmed by 2 bases and the J gene end by 7 bases; junction bases not matched to a gene: 5. CDR3 size: 14 residues. As DNA, the CDR3 is TGTGCCAGCAGCTTATCCACAGGGGAGCAGCCCCAGCATTTT. Translation: CASSLSTGEQPQHF.

The chain employs TRBV5-1 and TRBJ1-1; D might be TRBD1 (5 bases). The CDR3 consists of 13 residues. The V gene lost 2 bases and the J gene lost 6 bases, with 11 bases spanning the gap. Looked up from germline, CDR1 is SGHRS and CDR2 is YFSETQ. CDR3 bases: TGCGCCAGCAGCTTTCAGGGTTCCCCTGAAGCTTTCTTT. This gives the protein CASSFQGSPEAFF.

The chain uses TRBV27 and TRBJ1-2; 9 bases line up with TRBD1. With V trimmed by 5 bases and J by 5 bases, 12 bases remained unmatched. The CDR3 loop spans 16 amino acids. In germline, CDR1 is MNHEY, CDR2 SMNVEV (reference sequence). The CDR3 reads CASSKGQGQEGYGYTF. The CDR3, as DNA: TGTGCCAGCAGTAAGGGACAGGGCCAAGAGGGATATGGCTACACCTTC.

The rearrangement joins TRBV2 to TRBJ1-6; possibly TRBD1 for D (5 bases). Germline assignment: CDR1 SNHLY and CDR2 FYNNEI. The CDR3 is 14 residues long. Between the trimmed V and J ends, which lost 6 bases and 8 bases, there was a span of 14 bases. The CDR3: CASRTTARDSPLHF. The CDR3 DNA reads TGTGCCAGCAGAACGACAGCCCGGGATTCACCCCTCCACTTT.

The sample holds one count of this clone. The chain recombines TRBV19 with TRBJ1-1, with a weak D call TRBD1 (6 bases). Trimming removed 11 bases at V and 4 bases at J, with 14 bases between. Germline lookup yields CDR1 LNHDA and CDR2 SQIVND (reference sequence). The CDR3 totals 12 residues. The CDR3 loop reads CASGGAPTEAFF. The CDR3 DNA reads as TGTGCCTCGGGGGGGGCCCCCACTGAAGCTTTCTTT.

V gene TRBV7-6 combines with J gene TRBJ2-1; 11 bases are shared with TRBD2. The CDR3 runs 18 residues. Germline V CDR1 and CDR2: SGHVS, FNYEAQ. V lost 1 base and J lost 5; bases outside the gene matches: 10. CDR3 coding DNA: TGTGCCAGCAGCTTAGAACTAGCGGGGGTCTTAAGCCACAATGAGCAGTTCTTC. Its protein is CASSLELAGVLSHNEQFF.

The chain uses TRBV19 and TRBJ1-1; D may be TRBD1 (5 bases). There are 14 residues in the CDR3. Trimming left V 8 bases short and J 5 bases short, with 18 bases between. Germline values: CDR1 LNHDA, CDR2 SQIVND (reference sequence). In DNA, the CDR3 is TGTGCCAGTGGCATCGCGGGGGTAGGAACTGAAGCTTTCTTT. This encodes CASGIAGVGTEAFF.

This clone appeared a single time. This chain links TRBV11-2 with TRBJ2-2, with 7 bases lining up with TRBD2. V lost 5 bases to trimming and J lost 7 bases; unmatched junction nucleotides: 16. The length of the CDR3 is 17 residues. Germline V gene lookup returns CDR1 SGHAT and CDR2 FQNNGV. This CDR3 reads CASSRLGGRPGSGELFF. As DNA, the CDR3 is TGTGCCAGCAGCCGGTTGGGAGGGCGACCCGGAAGCGGGGAGCTGTTTTTT. The full variable domain, rest sourced from reference TRBV11-2 and TRBJ2-2, is EAGVAQSPRYKIIEKRQSVAFWCNPISGHATLYWYQQILGQGPKLLIQFQNNGVVDDSQLPKDRFSAERLKGVDSTLKIQPAKLEDSAVYLCASSRLGGRPGSGELFFGEGSRLTVL.

The CDR3 is CASSRTGGNEQFF. CDR3 DNA sequence: TGTGCCAGTAGCAGGACAGGGGGCAATGAGCAGTTCTTC. This chain joins TRBV19 and TRBJ2-1; TRBD1 aligns across 10 bases. The V gene's germline CDR1 is LNHDA and CDR2 SQIVND (reference sequence). J gave up 6 bases and V 6 bases, and 2 bases lay outside the gene matches. The CDR3 sequence is 13 residues long.

This clone was counted between two and nine times. This CDR3 reads CASSYPQGLSEAFF. The DNA of the CDR3 is TGTGCCAGCAGTTATCCGCAGGGGTTGTCTGAAGCTTTCTTT. The rearrangement links TRBV5-6 to TRBJ1-1; D possibly corresponds to TRBD1 (6 bases). The ends were cut back, 5 bases at V and 6 bases at J, with 17 bases in the middle. The CDR3 spans 14 residues. Germline CDR1 SGHDT, CDR2 YYEEEE. The full variable domain, rest sourced from reference TRBV5-6 and TRBJ1-1, is DAGVTQSPTHLIKTRGQQVTLRCSPKSGHDTVSWYQQALGQGPQFIFQYYEEEERQRGNFPDRFSGHQFPNYSSELNVNALLLGDSALYLCASSYPQGLSEAFFGQGTRLTVV.

In DNA form, the CDR3 reads TGTGCCAGTAGTGTGACAGGGACTCAGGATACGCAGTATTTT. Translating gives CASSVTGTQDTQYF. This rearrangement joins TRBV19 to TRBJ2-3; the D gene is possibly TRBD1 (7 bases). The CDR3 extends over 14 amino acids. Deletions cut 5 bases from V and 6 bases from J, with 15 bases between. Germline V CDR1 and CDR2: LNHDA, SQIVND (reference sequence).

For the CDR3, the DNA is TGTGCCTGGAGTGGAACTAGCGGGGGGGCCGGGACAGATACGCAGTATTTT. Translation gives CAWSGTSGGAGTDTQYF. The J gene is TRBJ2-3, the V gene TRBV30, with 13 bases aligning to TRBD2. Germline V gives CDR1 GTSNPN, CDR2 SVGIG (reference sequence). The V and J ends lost 1 base and 3 bases, in that order; junction bases with no gene match: 7. The CDR3 is 17 amino acids.